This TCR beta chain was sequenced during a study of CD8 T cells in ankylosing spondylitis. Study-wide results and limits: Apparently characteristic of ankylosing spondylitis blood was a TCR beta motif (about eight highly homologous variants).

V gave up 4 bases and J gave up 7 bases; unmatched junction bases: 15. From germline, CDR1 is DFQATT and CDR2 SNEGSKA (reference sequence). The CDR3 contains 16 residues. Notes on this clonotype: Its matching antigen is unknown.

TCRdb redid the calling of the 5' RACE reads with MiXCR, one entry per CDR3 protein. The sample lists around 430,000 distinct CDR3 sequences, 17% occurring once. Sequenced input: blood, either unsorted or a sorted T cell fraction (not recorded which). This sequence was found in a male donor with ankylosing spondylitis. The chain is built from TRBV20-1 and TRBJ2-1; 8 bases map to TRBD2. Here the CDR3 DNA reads TGCAGTGCTAATCGAGATTATAGCGGGAATGGGAATGAGCAGTTCTTC. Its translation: CSANRDYSGNGNEQFF.